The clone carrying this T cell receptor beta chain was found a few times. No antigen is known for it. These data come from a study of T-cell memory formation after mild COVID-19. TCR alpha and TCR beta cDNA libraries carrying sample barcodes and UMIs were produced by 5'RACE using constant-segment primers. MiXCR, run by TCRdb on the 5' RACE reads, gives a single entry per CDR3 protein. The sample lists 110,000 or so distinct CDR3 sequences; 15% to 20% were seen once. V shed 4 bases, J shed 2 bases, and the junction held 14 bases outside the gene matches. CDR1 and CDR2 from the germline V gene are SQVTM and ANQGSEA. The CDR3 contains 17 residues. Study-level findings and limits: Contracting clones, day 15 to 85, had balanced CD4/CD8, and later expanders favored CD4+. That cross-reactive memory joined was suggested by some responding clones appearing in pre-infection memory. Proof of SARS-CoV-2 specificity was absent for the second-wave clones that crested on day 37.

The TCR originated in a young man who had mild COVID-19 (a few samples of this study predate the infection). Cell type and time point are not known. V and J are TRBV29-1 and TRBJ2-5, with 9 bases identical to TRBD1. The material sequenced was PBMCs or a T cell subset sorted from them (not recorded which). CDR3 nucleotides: TGCAGCGTTGTATGGGACAGGGAATCGTTGCTTCAAGAGACCCAGTACTTC. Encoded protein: CSVVWDRESLLQETQYF.